This T cell receptor (beta chain) was identified in a study of Ad26.COV2.S vaccination and SARS-CoV-2 variants. Turning to the study itself: A COV1001 Ad26.COV2.S trial-arm participant provided the sample. Donor got 5x10^10 or 1x10^11 viral particles of Ad26.COV2.S.

Treatment of the sample: some 20 received Ad26.COV2.S at low or high dose, single or two shots; several received placebo; per-sample allocation not given. Day 63 after the first injection of vaccine or placebo was the sampling time. Boston supplied an adult donor aged 18-55 years. Trimming removed 6 bases from V and 1 base from J, with 6 bases in between. The CDR3 has 12 amino acids. Per the germline V gene, CDR1 is MNHEY and CDR2 is SMNVEV (reference sequence). Generated by immunoSEQ multiplex PCR, the TCRdb table keeps only in-frame clones and is missing some. The sample yields a few hundred thousand clones, about 87% seen once.

Here the sequenced sample was peripheral blood, taken in a trial of Ad26.COV2.S vaccine versus placebo. The rearrangement joins TRBV27 to TRBJ1-1; D remains ambiguous. The source of this sequence is a person between 18 and 60 years old who received the Ad26.COV2.S COVID-19 vaccine or a placebo. The CDR3 here is CASSRGNTEAFF. DNA for the CDR3: TGTGCCAGCAGCCGTGGGAACACTGAAGCTTTCTTT.